These 26 T cell receptor beta chains were all obtained from the same sample, sequenced in a study of Ad26.COV2.S vaccination and SARS-CoV-2 variants. Sequencing used immunoSEQ multiplex PCR; TCRdb keeps in-frame clones, though not all of them. Seen here are around 94,000 clones, 80% observed once, and the top ten hold 17%. Source: peripheral blood, taken after recovery from COVID-19. The receptors originated from a human donor who had recovered from COVID-19.

This clone was seen only a few times. The V call is TRBV30, the J call TRBJ1-5; no clear D gene. The V end lost 3 bases, the J end lost 2 bases, and 5 bases lay between the germline ends. Germline V CDR1 and CDR2: GTSNPN, SVGIG (reference sequence). CDR3 size: 12 residues. The CDR3 loop reads CAWSRGNQPQHF. The DNA of the CDR3 is TGTGCCTGGAGCCGGGGCAATCAGCCCCAGCATTTT. Looking up the rest from reference TRBV30 and TRBJ1-5 gives the full variable domain: SQTIHQWPATLVQPVGSPLSLECTVEGTSNPNLYWYRQAAGRGLQLLFYSVGIGQISSEVPQNLSASRPQDRQFILSSKKLLLSDSGFYLCAWSRGNQPQHFGDGTRLSIL.

The V and J genes are TRBV10-2 and TRBJ2-7; a possible D gene is TRBD2 (5 bases). The CDR3 extends over 13 amino acids. Trimming pared 5 bases from V and 0 bases from J, leaving 8 bases between. Per the germline V gene, CDR1 is WSHSY and CDR2 is SAAADI. This chain's CDR3 is CASSWESSYEQYF. As DNA, the CDR3 is TGCGCCAGCAGTTGGGAGAGCTCCTACGAGCAGTACTTC.

This sequence joins TRBV6-5 and TRBJ2-1, with D unclear. V shed 0 bases and J shed 1 base, with 4 bases lying between them. This CDR3 is built from 14 residues. Germline V lookup: CDR1 MNHEY, CDR2 SVGAGI. CDR3 coding DNA: TGTGCCAGCAGTTACTCCCGATCCTACAATGAGCAGTTCTTC. Protein: CASSYSRSYNEQFF.

This chain joins TRBV19 and TRBJ1-2; D uncertain. Per the germline V gene, CDR1 is LNHDA and CDR2 is SQIVND (reference sequence). This CDR3 region has 15 residues. V lost 4 bases and J 1 base, leaving 13 bases between the germline ends. This CDR3 is CASSTDPRFNYGYTF. CDR3 sequence (DNA): TGTGCCAGTAGTACAGACCCTCGGTTTAACTATGGCTACACCTTC.

The chain has TRBV5-1 and TRBJ1-3, with D possibly being TRBD1 (6 bases). V was clipped by 0 bases and J by 8 bases, with 15 bases between them. The CDR3 has 15 residues. Germline CDR1 is SGHRS and CDR2 is YFSETQ. The CDR3 is CASSLESRGVDTIYF. CDR3 nucleotide sequence: TGCGCCAGCAGCTTGGAAAGCAGGGGTGTGGACACCATATATTTT. Full variable domain (remainder filled in from reference TRBV5-1 and TRBJ1-3): KAGVTQTPRYLIKTRGQQVTLSCSPISGHRSVSWYQQTPGQGLQFLFEYFSETQRNKGNFPGRFSGRQFSNSRSEMNVSTLELGDSALYLCASSLESRGVDTIYFGEGSWLTVV.

This chain links TRBV12-3 or TRBV12-4 with TRBJ2-1; D remains ambiguous. V was trimmed by 3 bases and J by 12 bases, leaving 15 bases between them. The CDR3 length is 13 residues. This chain's CDR3 is CASSLAWGSGQFF. The DNA for the CDR3 is TGTGCCAGCAGTTTGGCTTGGGGTTCCGGGCAGTTCTTC.

This clone was observed once. V gene TRBV7-2 combines with J gene TRBJ2-1; D may be TRBD1 (6 bases). This CDR3 contains 15 residues. In germline, CDR1 is SGHTA, CDR2 FQGNSA. V was trimmed by 5 bases and J by 6 bases, leaving 17 bases between them. CDR3 in amino acids: CASSPNGGGSNEQFF. CDR3 nucleotide sequence: TGTGCCAGCAGCCCCAATGGTGGGGGCTCCAATGAGCAGTTCTTC.

The V gene is TRBV10-3, the J gene TRBJ2-3; maybe TRBD1 (5 bases). Germline V gene sequence: CDR1 ENHRY, CDR2 SYGVKD. Trimming shortened V by 2 bases and J by 4 bases, and 10 bases separated the two germline ends. The CDR3 is made up of 14 amino acids. DNA of the CDR3: TGTGCCATCAGTGAGAGTTCAGGGCCAGATACGCAGTATTTT. Translating gives CAISESSGPDTQYF.

This clone was found a few times. This chain joins TRBV12-3 or TRBV12-4 and TRBJ2-2; no definite D call. Deletions cut 7 bases from V and 7 bases from J, with 7 bases between. The length of the CDR3 is 11 residues. CDR3 residues: CASKSVGELFF. The DNA for the CDR3 is TGTGCCAGCAAATCCGTCGGGGAGCTGTTTTTT.

In regard to this clone: At one boundary the junction diverges from the germline segment, which might be a read error. J is TRBJ1-2 and V is TRBV6-2 or TRBV6-3; 8 bases line up with TRBD1. Germline CDR1 reads MNHEY; CDR2 reads SVGEGT. The CDR3 covers 14 residues. CDR3 region: CASSDSGTGYGYTF. The DNA of the CDR3 is TGTGCCAGCAGTGACTCCGGGACAGGCTATGGCTACACCTTC.

The chain joins TRBV7-9 to TRBJ2-5; D gene ambiguous. V was trimmed by 3 bases and J by 2 bases, leaving 7 bases between them. The CDR3 length is 13 residues. Per the germline V gene, CDR1 is SEHNR and CDR2 is FQNEAQ (reference sequence). CDR3 nucleotide sequence: TGTGCCAGCAGCTTGGGCAGTCAAGAGACCCAGTACTTC. This gives the protein CASSLGSQETQYF. The variable domain in full, completed from reference TRBV7-9 and TRBJ2-5, reads DTGVSQNPRHKITKRGQNVTFRCDPISEHNRLYWYRQTLGQGPEFLTYFQNEAQLEKSRLLSDRFSAERPKGSFSTLEIQRTEQGDSAMYLCASSLGSQETQYFGPGTRLLVL.

This clone was counted a single time. The junction departs from the called germline gene at one end, perhaps through a read error. This chain links TRBV14 with TRBJ1-2, with D possibly matching TRBD1 (5 bases). The CDR3 totals 12 residues. From germline, CDR1 is SGHDN and CDR2 FVKESK. The CDR3 reads CASSQVDGAEHF. CDR3 DNA: TGTGCCAGCAGCCAAGTGGACGGGGCCGAACACTTC. Complete variable domain (other parts from reference TRBV14 and TRBJ1-2): EAGVTQFPSHSVIEKGQTVTLRCDPISGHDNLYWYRRVMGKEIKFLLHFVKESKQDESGMPNNRFLAERTGGTYSTLKVQPAELEDSGVYFCASSQVDGAEHFGSGTRLTVV.

This sequence joins TRBV3-1 (or the pseudogene TRBV3-2) and TRBJ1-1; the D gene is possibly TRBD1 (6 bases). In germline, CDR1 is LGHDT, CDR2 YNNKEL (reference sequence). The germline V and J ends were trimmed by 0 bases and 14 bases, with 16 bases remaining between them. The CDR3 is made up of 13 amino acids. CDR3 bases: TGTGCCAGCAGCCAAGAAAAGGGGCTTAGGGGGTTCTTT. Protein: CASSQEKGLRGFF.

V gene TRBV19 combines with J gene TRBJ1-2; D not resolved. The CDR3 totals 13 residues. The V end lost 3 bases, the J end lost 6 bases, and 11 bases lay between the germline ends. CDR1 and CDR2 (germline): LNHDA, SQIVND (reference sequence). CDR3 residues: CASSMGNVDGYTF. The CDR3 bases are TGTGCCAGTAGTATGGGGAACGTTGATGGCTACACCTTC.

The chain joins TRBV5-6 to TRBJ2-7; D not certain. Germline V gene data show CDR1 as SGHDT and CDR2 as YYEEEE. The CDR3 runs 14 residues. Deletions cut 0 bases from V and 0 bases from J, with 7 bases between. The CDR3 loop reads CASSLAANSYEQYF. The DNA of the CDR3 is TGTGCCAGCAGCTTGGCAGCCAACTCCTACGAGCAGTACTTC.

CDR3 region: CASSLGRSTDTQYF. For the CDR3, the DNA is TGTGCCAGCAGCTTGGGTCGGTCCACAGATACGCAGTATTTT. The chain joins TRBV5-4 to TRBJ2-3, with D unresolved. The germline V gene encodes CDR1 SGHNT and CDR2 YYREEE (reference sequence). Trimming took off 0 bases at V and 2 bases at J, with 7 bases between the two ends. This CDR3 contains 14 residues. The full variable domain, its missing parts supplied by reference TRBV5-4 and TRBJ2-3, is ETGVTQSPTHLIKTRGQQVTLRCSSQSGHNTVSWYQQALGQGPQFIFQYYREEENGRGNFPPRFSGLQFPNYSSELNVNALELDDSALYLCASSLGRSTDTQYFGPGTRLTVL.

The chain employs TRBV6-5 and TRBJ1-2; D call uncertain. This CDR3 has 13 amino acids. CDR1 is MNHEY and CDR2 is SVGAGI in the germline V gene. V lost 7 bases to trimming and J lost 2 bases, with 11 bases between them. In nucleotides, the CDR3 is TGTGCCAGCATATTGACTACGAACTATGGCTACACCTTC. It translates to CASILTTNYGYTF.

CDR3 amino acids: CASSGGGDGTEAFF. The CDR3 nucleotides read TGTGCCAGCAGCGGTGGTGGGGATGGCACTGAAGCTTTCTTT. The chain recombines TRBV5-4 with TRBJ1-1; D is uncertain. V gave up 4 bases and J gave up 4 bases, with 14 bases separating them. This CDR3 has 14 residues. Germline V gives CDR1 SGHNT, CDR2 YYREEE (reference sequence).

This clone was found many times. The rearrangement joins TRBV5-1 to TRBJ2-3; 12 bases agree with TRBD2. With V trimmed by 2 bases and J by 5 bases, 3 bases remained unmatched. This CDR3 contains 15 residues. The germline gives CDR1 SGHRS, CDR2 YFSETQ. The chain's CDR3 is CASSLLAGGGDTQYF. The DNA for the CDR3 is TGCGCCAGCAGCTTACTAGCGGGGGGCGGAGATACGCAGTATTTT.

This chain links TRBV21-1 with TRBJ1-6; the table's D call, TRBD1, was not checked against the DNA. TRBV21-1 is assigned pseudogene status. The CDR3 has 17 residues. DNA of the CDR3: TGTGCCAGCAGCAAAGCGCAGCAGGCCTATTATAATTCACCCCTCCACTTT. This codes for CASSKAQQAYYNSPLHF.

The genes are TRBV9 and TRBJ2-2, with TRBD2 identical over 11 bases. This CDR3 contains 16 residues. Germline CDR1 SGDLS, CDR2 YYNGEE. V shed 3 bases, J shed 6 bases, and the junction held 7 bases outside the gene matches. The CDR3 reads CASSAETSGVSGELFF. The DNA for the CDR3 is TGTGCCAGCAGCGCTGAGACTAGCGGGGTTTCCGGGGAGCTGTTTTTT.

The chain uses TRBV6-4 and TRBJ2-5; unclear D gene. The CDR3 has 16 residues. CDR1 is MRHNA and CDR2 is SNTAGT in the germline V gene. Trimming took 7 bases from V and 1 from J, leaving 19 bases between them. CDR3 residues: CASMSQEGRSQETQYF. The CDR3 DNA is TGTGCCAGCATGTCCCAGGAAGGACGAAGCCAAGAGACCCAGTACTTC.

The rearrangement uses TRBV6-1 and TRBJ1-2; D gene ambiguous. Germline V gene data show CDR1 as MNHNS and CDR2 as SASEGT. The CDR3 has 14 residues. V lost 3 bases, J lost 3 bases, and 11 bases lay in between. The DNA for the CDR3 is TGTGCCAGCAGTGAGTCCGGGCCCCACTATGGCTACACCTTC. It yields the protein CASSESGPHYGYTF.

The chain carries TRBV11-2 and TRBJ2-7; the D gene is possibly TRBD1 (5 bases). There are 14 residues in the CDR3. The germline gives CDR1 SGHAT, CDR2 FQNNGV. Trimming removed 5 bases from V and 3 bases from J, with 14 bases in between. DNA for the CDR3: TGTGCCAGCAGCCCCCAAATTCAGGGCTACGAGCAGTACTTC. Translated, it gives CASSPQIQGYEQYF.

The V and J genes are TRBV10-3 and TRBJ2-7, with 7 nucleotides matching TRBD1. J was trimmed by 2 bases and V by 6 bases; bases with no gene match: 10. The CDR3 is 15 residues long. Germline CDR1 ENHRY, CDR2 SYGVKD. CDR3 sequence: CAISSPTGDTYEQYF. CDR3 sequence (DNA): TGTGCCATCAGCTCGCCTACAGGGGATACCTACGAGCAGTACTTC.

This clone has a single count. The rearrangement uses TRBV25-1 and TRBJ1-2, with no clear D. V lost 2 bases, J lost 3 bases, and 4 bases lay in between. The CDR3 extends over 12 amino acids. Germline V gene lookup returns CDR1 MGHDK and CDR2 SYGVNS. CDR3 sequence: CASSEKDYGYTF. DNA for the CDR3: TGTGCCAGCAGTGAAAAGGACTATGGCTACACCTTC.